Described below is a single T cell receptor beta chain sequence and its context. This entry comes from a study of cytomegalovirus exposure and HLA in healthy donors. Study at large: The study's early data release held 75 million to 95 million unique TCRs from HLA-typed donors.

The PCR contained 60 Vbeta and 13 Jbeta primers. Libraries were prepared by immunoSEQ multiplex PCR; TCRdb keeps only in-frame clonotypes and omits some of them. This sample's clone table lists about 140,000 clones. The CDR3 runs to 16 residues. The V gene end was trimmed by 2 bases and the J gene end by 5 bases; junction bases not matched to a gene: 6. Germline V gene data show CDR1 as MNHNY and CDR2 as SVGAGI (reference sequence). This TCR came from a young woman in good health and CMV-seronegative. V usage is TRBV6-6 and J usage is TRBJ2-3; 11 positions agree with TRBD1. The sample comprised PBMCs. The CDR3 DNA reads as TGTGCCAGCAGTTACGACACCGGGACAGGGGGAGATACGCAGTATTTT. Residues: CASSYDTGTGGDTQYF.